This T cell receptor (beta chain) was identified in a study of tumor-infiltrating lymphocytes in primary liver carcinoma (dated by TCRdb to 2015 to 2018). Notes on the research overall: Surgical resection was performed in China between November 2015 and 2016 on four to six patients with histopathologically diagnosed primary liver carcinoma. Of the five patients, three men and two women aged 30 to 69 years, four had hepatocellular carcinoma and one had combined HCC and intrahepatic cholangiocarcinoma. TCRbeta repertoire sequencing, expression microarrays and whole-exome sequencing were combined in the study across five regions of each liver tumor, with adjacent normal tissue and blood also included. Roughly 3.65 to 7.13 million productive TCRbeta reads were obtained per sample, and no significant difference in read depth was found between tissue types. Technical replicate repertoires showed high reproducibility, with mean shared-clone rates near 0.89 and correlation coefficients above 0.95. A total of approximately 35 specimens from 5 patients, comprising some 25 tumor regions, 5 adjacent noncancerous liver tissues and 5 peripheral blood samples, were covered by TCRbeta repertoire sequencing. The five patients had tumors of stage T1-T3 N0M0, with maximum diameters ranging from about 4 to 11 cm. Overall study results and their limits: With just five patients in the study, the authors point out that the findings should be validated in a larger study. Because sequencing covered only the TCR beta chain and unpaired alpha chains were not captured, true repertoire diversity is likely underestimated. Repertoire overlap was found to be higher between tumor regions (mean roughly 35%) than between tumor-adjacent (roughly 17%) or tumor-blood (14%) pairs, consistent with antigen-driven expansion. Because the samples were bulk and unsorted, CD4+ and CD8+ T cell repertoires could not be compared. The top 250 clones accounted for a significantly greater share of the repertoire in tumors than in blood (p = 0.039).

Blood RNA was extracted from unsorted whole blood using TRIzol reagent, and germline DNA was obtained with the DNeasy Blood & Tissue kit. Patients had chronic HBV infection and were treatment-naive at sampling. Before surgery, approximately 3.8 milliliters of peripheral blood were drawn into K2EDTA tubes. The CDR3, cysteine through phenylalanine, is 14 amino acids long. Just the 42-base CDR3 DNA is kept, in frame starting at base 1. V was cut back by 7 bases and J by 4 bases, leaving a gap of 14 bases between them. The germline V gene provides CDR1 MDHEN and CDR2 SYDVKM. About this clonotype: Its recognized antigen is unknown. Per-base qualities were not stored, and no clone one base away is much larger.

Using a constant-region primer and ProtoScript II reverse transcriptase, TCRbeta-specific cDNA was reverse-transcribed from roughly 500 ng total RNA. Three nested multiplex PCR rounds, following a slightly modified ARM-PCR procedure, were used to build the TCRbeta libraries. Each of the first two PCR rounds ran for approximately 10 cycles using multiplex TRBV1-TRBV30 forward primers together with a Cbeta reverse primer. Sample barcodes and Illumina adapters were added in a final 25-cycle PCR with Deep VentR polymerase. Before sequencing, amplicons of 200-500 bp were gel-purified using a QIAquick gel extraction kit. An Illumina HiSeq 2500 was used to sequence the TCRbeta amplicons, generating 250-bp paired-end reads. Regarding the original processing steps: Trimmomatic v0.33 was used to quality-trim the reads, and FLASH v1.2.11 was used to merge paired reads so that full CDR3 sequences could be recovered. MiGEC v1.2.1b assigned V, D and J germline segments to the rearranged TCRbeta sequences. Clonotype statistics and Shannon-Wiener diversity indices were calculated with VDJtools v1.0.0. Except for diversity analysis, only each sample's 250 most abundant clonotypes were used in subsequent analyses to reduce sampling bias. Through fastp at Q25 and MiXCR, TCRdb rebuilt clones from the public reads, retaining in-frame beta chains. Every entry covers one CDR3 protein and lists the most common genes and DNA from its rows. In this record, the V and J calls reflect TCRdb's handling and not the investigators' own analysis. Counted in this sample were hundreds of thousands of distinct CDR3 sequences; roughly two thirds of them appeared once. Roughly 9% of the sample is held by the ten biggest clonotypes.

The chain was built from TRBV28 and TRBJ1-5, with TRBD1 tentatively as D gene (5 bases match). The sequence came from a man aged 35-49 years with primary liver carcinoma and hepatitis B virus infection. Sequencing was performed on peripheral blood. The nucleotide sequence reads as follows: TGTGCCAGCACGGCAGGGCATTTTAATCAGCCCCAGCATTTT. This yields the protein CASTAGHFNQPQHF.